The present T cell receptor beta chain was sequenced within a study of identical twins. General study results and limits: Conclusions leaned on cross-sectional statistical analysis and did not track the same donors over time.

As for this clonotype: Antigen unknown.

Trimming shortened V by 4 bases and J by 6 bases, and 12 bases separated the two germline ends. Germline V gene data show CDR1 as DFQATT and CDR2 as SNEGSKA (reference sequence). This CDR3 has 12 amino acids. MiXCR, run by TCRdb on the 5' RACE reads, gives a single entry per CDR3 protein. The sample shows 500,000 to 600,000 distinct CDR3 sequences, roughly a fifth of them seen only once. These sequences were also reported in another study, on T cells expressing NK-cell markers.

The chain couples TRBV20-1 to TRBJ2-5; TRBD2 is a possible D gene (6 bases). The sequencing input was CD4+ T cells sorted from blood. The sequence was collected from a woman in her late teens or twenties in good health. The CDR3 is CSATLAQQTQYF. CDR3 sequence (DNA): TGCAGTGCTACCCTAGCGCAGCAGACCCAGTACTTC.